This TCR beta chain was profiled in a study of radiotherapy plus CTLA-4 blockade in lung cancer. This clone was detected a few times. CDR3 length: 15 residues. Between the trimmed V and J ends, which lost 3 bases and 5 bases, there was a span of 14 bases. CDR1 and CDR2 from the germline V gene are LNHDA and SQIVND (reference sequence). TCRdb's copy holds only in-frame clones and misses some; the assay was immunoSEQ multiplex PCR. Of just under 45,000 clones listed, 65% to 70% are singletons. The sequencing here drew on peripheral blood, taken from a patient treated with radiotherapy plus ipilimumab. The genes are TRBV19 and TRBJ2-1, with D uncertain. The receptor comes from a human donor with non-small cell lung cancer who had a partial response to radiotherapy plus ipilimumab. CDR3 nucleotide sequence: TGTGCCAGTAGTATTTTGGCGGAGACGAACAATGAGCAGTTCTTC. This codes for CASSILAETNNEQFF.